What follows describes a single T cell receptor (beta chain). This sample is drawn from a study of OX40 agonist ivuxolimab in advanced cancers. Study at large: Eligibility admitted prior anti-PD-1, anti-PD-L1 or anti-CTLA-4 therapy; 35% to 40% had some.

Germline lookup yields CDR1 SNHLY and CDR2 FYNNEI. There are 15 residues in the CDR3. Trimming cost V 6 bases and J 0 bases; bases outside gene matches: 4. Samples of blood were obtained at baseline, on cycle 4 day 1, and on cycle 7 day 1. Produced via immunoSEQ multiplex PCR; TCRdb's table is partial and in-frame only. The table lists approximately 100,000 clones, under 95% of them singletons. The chain links TRBV2 to TRBJ2-2, with TRBD2 matching over 7 bases. The clonotype originates from an adult with an advanced solid tumor such as melanoma, head and neck, liver or kidney cancer. Material: CD4+ or CD8+ T cells sorted from blood, obtained in a trial of the OX40 agonist ivuxolimab. The CDR3 here is CASSLLAPNTGELFF. CDR3 DNA sequence: TGTGCCAGCAGCTTACTAGCGCCGAACACCGGGGAGCTGTTTTTT.